The rows below give T cell receptor beta chains drawn from one sample of a study of blood T cell repertoires in COVID-19. The assay was immunoSEQ multiplex PCR, and TCRdb's table has in-frame clones only and misses some. The table has about 270,000 clones, about nine tenths seen once. Sequenced input: PBMCs or T cells enriched from blood (not recorded which). The receptors were sampled from a woman aged 40 to 55 with acute COVID-19. The CDR3 runs from the conserved cysteine through the conserved F or W. D genes are given only for firm matches. Expanded clones are given a class, and other clones once, few, many or no size at all.

J | size | V | D | CDR3 | DNA
TRBJ2-3 | - | TRBV10-3 | TRBD2 | CAILGTSGIFDTQYF | TGTGCCATCCTTGGTACTAGCGGGATCTTTGATACGCAGTATTTT
TRBJ2-3 | - | TRBV3-1/TRBV3-2 | - | CASSPPSPADTQYF | TGTGCCAGCAGCCCCCCATCCCCGGCAGATACGCAGTATTTT
TRBJ1-2 | - | TRBV7-9 | TRBD1 | CASSLDRDLSGYTF | TGTGCCAGCAGCTTGGACAGGGACCTCTCTGGCTACACCTTC
TRBJ2-5 | few | TRBV10-3 | TRBD1 | CAISRTGPRETQYF | TGTGCCATCAGTCGGACAGGCCCCAGGGAGACCCAGTACTTC
TRBJ2-1 | few | TRBV7-8 | TRBD2 | CASSGESTSGSNNEQFF | TGTGCCAGCAGCGGGGAAAGTACTAGCGGGAGTAATAATGAGCAGTTCTTC
TRBJ2-5 | - | TRBV7-8 | TRBD2 | CASSLSGTSGIGGTQYF | TGTGCCAGCAGCTTATCTGGGACTAGCGGGATTGGAGGGACCCAGTACTTC
TRBJ2-5 | - | TRBV9 | TRBD1 | CASSRTGVETQYF | TGTGCCAGCAGCCGGACAGGGGTGGAGACCCAGTACTTC
TRBJ2-2 | - | TRBV9 | TRBD2 | CASSVRLADTGELFF | TGTGCCAGCAGCGTTCGGCTAGCGGACACCGGGGAGCTGTTTTTT
TRBJ2-4 | - | TRBV7-9 | - | CASSLGSKNIQYF | TGTGCCAGCAGCTTGGGCAGTAAAAACATTCAGTACTTC
TRBJ1-6 | - | TRBV19 | - | CASTTQAGGNSPLHF | TGTGCCAGTACCACGCAGGCCGGAGGTAATTCACCCCTCCACTTT
TRBJ2-7 | - | TRBV10-1 | TRBD1 | CATRPGQGYEQYF | TGCGCCACCCGACCGGGACAGGGGTACGAGCAGTACTTC
TRBJ1-1 | - | TRBV4-1 | TRBD1 | CASSQDLELTGGTEAFF | TGCGCCAGCAGCCAAGATTTGGAGCTGACAGGGGGCACTGAAGCTTTCTTT
TRBJ2-7 | few | TRBV11-2 | TRBD1 | CASSLATGGFYEQYF | TGTGCCAGCAGCTTGGCGACAGGGGGCTTCTACGAGCAGTACTTC
TRBJ2-3 | - | TRBV9 | - | CASSPSPGASTDTQYF | TGTGCCAGCAGCCCCAGCCCGGGAGCCAGCACAGATACGCAGTATTTT
TRBJ2-1 | - | TRBV28 | TRBD2 | CASSLNDGLAGDPNNEQFF | TGTGCCAGCAGTCTAAATGATGGACTAGCGGGGGACCCTAACAATGAGCAGTTCTTC
TRBJ1-2 | - | TRBV10-1 | TRBD1 | CASSETTGSGYTF | TGCGCCAGCAGTGAGACGACAGGGTCTGGCTACACCTTC
TRBJ2-3 | - | TRBV4-1 | TRBD1 | CASSQTGILDTQYF | TGCGCCAGCAGCCAGACAGGGATCTTGGATACGCAGTATTTT
TRBJ2-1 | - | TRBV2 | TRBD2 | CASSEGLAGVYEQFF | TGTGCCAGCAGTGAAGGCCTAGCGGGAGTGTATGAGCAGTTCTTC
TRBJ1-2 | few | TRBV25-1 | - | CASSDTRGGKASDGYTF | TGTGCCAGCAGTGACACTAGGGGGGGCAAGGCATCTGATGGCTACACCTTC
TRBJ2-6 | - | TRBV9 | TRBD1 | CASSVTGSGANVLTF | TGTGCCAGCAGCGTGACAGGGTCCGGGGCCAACGTCCTGACTTTC
TRBJ1-2 | - | TRBV28 | TRBD1 | CASSTSSTGGRGYTF | TGTGCCAGCAGTACATCATCTACAGGGGGGAGGGGCTACACCTTC
TRBJ2-5 | - | TRBV9 | TRBD2 | CASSGGTSGKETQYF | TGTGCCAGCAGCGGCGGGACTAGCGGGAAAGAGACCCAGTACTTC
TRBJ2-7 | - | TRBV18 | - | CASSPLQGPGPYEQYF | TGTGCCAGCTCACCTCTACAGGGTCCGGGGCCCTACGAGCAGTACTTC
TRBJ1-2 | once | TRBV27 | TRBD1 | CASREYRGGYGYTF | TGTGCCAGCAGGGAATACAGGGGTGGCTATGGCTACACCTTC
TRBJ2-3 | - | TRBV29-1 | - | CSVLPRTNGTDTQYF | TGCAGCGTTCTTCCTAGGACTAATGGCACAGATACGCAGTATTTT
TRBJ2-3 | few | TRBV4-3 | TRBD2 | CASSQTLGGRVGDTQYF | TGCGCCAGCAGCCAGACCCTCGGCGGGAGGGTGGGTGATACGCAGTATTTT
TRBJ1-2 | - | TRBV7-9 | - | CASIPLGYDYGYTF | TGTGCCAGCATCCCCCTCGGGTATGACTATGGCTACACCTTC
TRBJ2-1 | once | TRBV27 | TRBD1 | CASRDRVLQGEQFF | TGTGCCAGCAGGGACAGGGTTTTACAAGGAGAGCAGTTCTTC
TRBJ1-1 | few | TRBV2 | TRBD1 | CASSEAFRTGREAFF | TGTGCCAGCAGTGAAGCATTCAGGACAGGTCGGGAGGCTTTCTTT
TRBJ1-5 | once | TRBV28 | - | CASSSGGPVGPQHF | TGTGCCAGCAGTTCCGGAGGCCCGGTTGGGCCCCAGCATTTT
TRBJ1-2 | - | TRBV7-9 | TRBD1 | CASSSDGTGGEGYTF | TGTGCCAGCAGCTCAGACGGGACAGGAGGAGAAGGCTACACCTTC
TRBJ1-5 | - | TRBV7-2 | - | CASTSLAGAYQPQHF | TGTGCCAGCACCTCCCTGGCAGGGGCGTATCAGCCCCAGCATTTT
TRBJ2-7 | - | TRBV18 | TRBD1 | CASSTGTGVYYEQYF | TGTGCCAGCTCAACCGGGACAGGGGTATACTACGAGCAGTACTTC
TRBJ1-2 | - | TRBV7-8 | - | CASSLGGGITGYTF | TGTGCCAGCAGCTTAGGGGGCGGGATCACTGGCTACACCTTC
TRBJ2-2 | - | TRBV3-1/TRBV3-2 | TRBD1 | CASSRATGTANTGELFF | TGTGCCAGCAGCCGTGCTACCGGGACAGCGAACACCGGGGAGCTGTTTTTT
TRBJ2-1 | - | TRBV6-2/TRBV6-3 | TRBD2 | CASSSPTSGAPEEQFF | TGTGCCAGCAGTTCCCCGACTAGCGGGGCCCCTGAGGAGCAGTTCTTC
TRBJ1-5 | - | TRBV28 | TRBD1 | CASSSGQGGYQPQHF | TGTGCCAGCAGTTCTGGACAGGGAGGATATCAGCCCCAGCATTTT
TRBJ2-7 | - | TRBV4-1 | - | CASSQDLPGEVVDEQYF | TGCGCCAGCAGCCAAGATCTTCCGGGAGAGGTAGTCGACGAGCAGTACTTC
TRBJ2-1 | - | TRBV6-5 | TRBD2 | CATPRTSGSEQFF | TGTGCCACCCCCCGGACTAGCGGGAGCGAGCAGTTCTTC
TRBJ2-7 | - | TRBV3-1/TRBV3-2 | - | CASSQVSLSYEQYF | TGTGCCAGCAGCCAAGTTTCCCTCTCCTACGAGCAGTACTTC
TRBJ1-1 | - | TRBV5-1 | TRBD1 | CASSFKGATEAFF | TGCGCCAGCAGCTTTAAGGGGGCCACTGAAGCTTTCTTT
TRBJ2-3 | - | TRBV6-2/TRBV6-3 | TRBD2 | CASSYSIQREEDTQYF | TGTGCCAGCAGTTACTCTATTCAGCGGGAGGAAGATACGCAGTATTTT
TRBJ2-2 | - | TRBV19 | - | CASSTRQAPSTGELFF | TGTGCCAGTAGTACCCGACAGGCCCCGAGCACCGGGGAGCTGTTTTTT
TRBJ2-1 | - | TRBV10-3 | - | CAISESGYSYNEQFF | TGTGCCATCAGTGAGTCGGGCTATTCCTACAATGAGCAGTTCTTC
TRBJ2-5 | few | TRBV7-2 | - | CASVGPGHQYQETQYF | TGTGCCAGCGTGGGACCGGGACACCAGTACCAAGAGACCCAGTACTTC
TRBJ1-1 | - | TRBV6-5 | - | CASSSRDTNTEAFF | TGTGCCAGCAGTTCCCGGGATACGAACACTGAAGCTTTCTTT
TRBJ1-4 | - | TRBV27 | TRBD1 | CASSLMTGGSWTNEKLFF | TGTGCCAGCAGTTTAATGACAGGGGGCTCATGGACTAATGAAAAACTGTTTTTT
TRBJ1-5 | - | TRBV12-5 | TRBD1 | CASGLVLGDRFFQPQHF | TGTGCTAGTGGTTTGGTACTGGGGGACAGGTTTTTTCAGCCCCAGCATTTT
TRBJ2-7 | few | TRBV6-5 | - | CASPNGGGPYEQYF | TGTGCCAGTCCTAACGGGGGAGGTCCCTACGAGCAGTACTTC
TRBJ1-1 | - | TRBV25-1 | TRBD1 | CASSDPGQGQSEAFF | TGTGCCAGCAGCGATCCGGGACAGGGGCAAAGTGAAGCTTTCTTT
TRBJ2-5 | - | TRBV11-2 | - | CASSSTHLETQYF | TGTGCCAGCAGCTCAACTCACCTTGAGACCCAGTACTTC
TRBJ1-2 | - | TRBV28 | - | CASSEGGTGRANYGYTF | TGTGCCAGCAGTGAGGGGGGTACAGGGAGGGCTAACTATGGCTACACCTTC
TRBJ2-5 | - | TRBV15 | - | CATSRQSRAETQYF | TGTGCCACCAGCAGGCAGTCCAGGGCGGAGACCCAGTACTTC
TRBJ1-5 | - | TRBV6-5 | TRBD1 | CASSYSGGLQPQHF | TGTGCCAGCAGTTACTCAGGGGGCCTTCAGCCCCAGCATTTT